This TCR beta chain was identified during a study of CD8 T cells in ankylosing spondylitis. Quantitative barcoded 5'-RACE was used to prepare TCR beta libraries. MiXCR was run by TCRdb on the 5' RACE reads, yielding one entry per CDR3 protein. The sample has roughly 180,000 distinct CDR3 sequences; 13% are singletons. The sample holds many counts of this clonotype. From germline, CDR1 is DFQATT and CDR2 SNEGSKA (reference sequence). This CDR3 has 15 amino acids. V gave up 6 bases and J gave up 1 base; unmatched junction bases: 6. The genes are TRBV20-1 and TRBJ2-7, with 13 bases that match TRBD2. Sequencing was done on a sample of blood, either unsorted or a sorted T cell fraction (not recorded which). The clonotype comes from a female donor with ankylosing spondylitis or in good health (not recorded which). CDR3 protein: CSARGLAGSSYEQYF. DNA for the CDR3: TGCAGTGCCAGGGGACTAGCGGGATCTTCCTACGAGCAGTACTTC.